This T cell receptor (beta chain) derives from a study of blood T cells in healthy people across ages. Combining a sample-barcoded 5' primer with a J-beta primer mix, a second PCR ran for about 7 to 12 cycles. TCRdb passed the 5' RACE reads through MiXCR, listing each CDR3 protein once. The sample has around 1,500,000 distinct CDR3 sequences, about 43% seen once. CDR1 and CDR2 from the germline V gene are SGHDT and YYEEEE. V dropped 4 bases and J dropped 1; count of bases not matched to a gene: 4. The CDR3 is 15 amino acids. V and J are TRBV5-6 and TRBJ2-3, with TRBD2 matching 9 bases. The sample consisted of blood. This clonotype originated in a woman under 30 in good health. CDR3 residues: CASSEQRGGTDTQYF. The CDR3 bases are TGTGCCAGCAGCGAGCAGCGGGGGGGCACAGATACGCAGTATTTT.